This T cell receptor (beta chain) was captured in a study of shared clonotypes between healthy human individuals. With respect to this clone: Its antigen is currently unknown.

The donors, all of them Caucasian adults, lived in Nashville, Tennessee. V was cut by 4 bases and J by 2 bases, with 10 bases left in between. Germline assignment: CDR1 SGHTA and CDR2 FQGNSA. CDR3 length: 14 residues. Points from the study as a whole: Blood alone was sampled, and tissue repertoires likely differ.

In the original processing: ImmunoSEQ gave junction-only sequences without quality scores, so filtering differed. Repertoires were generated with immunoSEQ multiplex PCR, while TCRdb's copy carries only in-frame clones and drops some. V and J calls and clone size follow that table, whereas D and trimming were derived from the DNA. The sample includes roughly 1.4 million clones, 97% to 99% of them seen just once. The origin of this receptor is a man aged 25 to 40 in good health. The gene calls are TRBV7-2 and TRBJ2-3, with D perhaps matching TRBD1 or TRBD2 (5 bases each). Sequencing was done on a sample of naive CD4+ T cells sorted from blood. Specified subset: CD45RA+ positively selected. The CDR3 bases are TGTGCCAGCAGCTCAGGGACCTTCACAGATACGCAGTATTTT. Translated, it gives CASSSGTFTDTQYF.